These 8 T cell receptor beta chains share one sample of origin, sequenced in a study of T cell repertoires and HLA-DP antigens. TCRdb keeps only in-frame clones here, not all; method: immunoSEQ multiplex PCR. The table includes tens of thousands of clones, roughly 78% detected once. Antigen specificity for these receptors is unknown. The sequenced material came from CD4+ T cells from PBMCs. Receptor source: a man between 60 and 75 years old in good health and CMV-seronegative.

The chain carries TRBV5-1 and TRBJ1-2; D is uncertain. Trimming took 2 bases from V and 8 from J, leaving 10 bases between them. The CDR3 has 12 amino acids. Germline V gives CDR1 SGHRS, CDR2 YFSETQ. CDR3 sequence (DNA): TGCGCCAGCAGCTTCGAGACTGCCGGCTACACCTTC. Its protein product is CASSFETAGYTF.

The CDR3 DNA reads TGTGCCAGCAGCGTCGTTTCAGATACGCAGTATTTT. Amino acid sequence: CASSVVSDTQYF. V is TRBV2 and J is TRBJ2-3; D gene unclear. The CDR3 is 12 amino acids. Germline values: CDR1 SNHLY, CDR2 FYNNEI. V shed 6 bases and J shed 4 bases, with 8 bases lying between them.

The chain is built from TRBV30 and TRBJ1-5; 8 bases align to TRBD1. Germline V lookup: CDR1 GTSNPN, CDR2 SVGIG (reference sequence). With V trimmed by 2 bases and J by 4 bases, 4 bases remained unmatched. CDR3 length equals 14 residues. The CDR3 loop is CAWSQGAENQPQHF. DNA of the CDR3: TGTGCCTGGAGTCAGGGGGCGGAAAATCAGCCCCAGCATTTT.

This clone was seen only a few times. V and J are TRBV30 and TRBJ2-2, with D uncertain. CDR1 and CDR2 (germline): GTSNPN, SVGIG (reference sequence). The V end lost 0 bases, the J end lost 4 bases, and 9 bases lay between the germline ends. The CDR3 spans 14 residues. The CDR3 loop is CAWSVPLSTGELFF. The CDR3 DNA follows: TGTGCCTGGAGTGTACCACTTAGCACCGGGGAGCTGTTTTTT.

V usage is TRBV18 and J usage is TRBJ1-1; the D gene is possibly TRBD1 (5 bases). Trimming took off 5 bases at V and 0 bases at J, with 16 bases between the two ends. The CDR3 runs 16 residues. Germline assignment: CDR1 KGHSH and CDR2 LQKENI. The DNA for the CDR3 is TGTGCCAGCTCAGAGGGGCAGGGTGGGTTGAACACTGAAGCTTTCTTT. Translated, it gives CASSEGQGGLNTEAFF.

The CDR3 reads CASSTSRPKNTDTQYF. For the CDR3, the DNA is TGTGCCAGCTCCACGTCCAGACCGAAAAACACAGATACGCAGTATTTT. V usage is TRBV18 and J usage is TRBJ2-3; D remains unclear. V lost 6 bases to trimming and J lost 2 bases, with 18 bases between them. Germline lookup yields CDR1 KGHSH and CDR2 LQKENI. This CDR3 region has 16 residues. The full variable domain, with the rest looked up from reference TRBV18 and TRBJ2-3, is NAGVMQNPRHLVRRRGQEARLRCSPMKGHSHVYWYRQLPEEGLKFMVYLQKENIIDESGMPKERFSAEFPKEGPSILRIQQVVRGDSAAYFCASSTSRPKNTDTQYFGPGTRLTVL.

The V gene is TRBV5-6, the J gene TRBJ2-3; D uncertain. The germline V and J ends were trimmed by 3 bases and 9 bases, with 14 bases remaining between them. CDR1 and CDR2 from the germline V gene are SGHDT and YYEEEE. The CDR3 is 13 residues long. The CDR3 sequence is CASSSNWVGTQYF. DNA of the CDR3: TGTGCCAGCAGCTCGAATTGGGTCGGAACGCAGTATTTT.

The genes are TRBV28 and TRBJ2-7, with D possibly TRBD1 on 6 matching bases. Trimming cost V 4 bases and J 12 bases, with 13 bases left between them. The germline CDR1 and CDR2 sequences are MDHEN and SYDVKM. The CDR3 loop spans 11 amino acids. In DNA, the CDR3 is TGTGCCAGCAGTTCGTACAGGGTTGCGTACTTC. Its protein is CASSSYRVAYF.